This is a list of T cell receptor beta chains from one sample in a study of beta chain features in type 1 diabetes. Profiling relied on immunoSEQ multiplex PCR, and the TCRdb table lists in-frame clones only, not all of them. This table holds over 300,000 clones, 6.5% to 10% found once. Sequencing was carried out using central memory CD4+ T cells from blood. The source is a woman between 18 and 29 years old in good health. The CDR3 runs from the conserved cysteine through the conserved F or W. Each record gives: CDR3 DNA, CDR3 protein, D gene, J gene, clone size, V gene. The D gene is left open where the match is weak. For some rows the clone size is stated as once, few or many, or as a class when expanded; others skip it.

TGTGCCAGCAGCTTAGGGTCCCAGGGGTTCATTCAGTACTTC CASSLGSQGFIQYF - TRBJ2-4 many TRBV7-9
TGCGCCAGCAGACTCCGCCCGGGCGATTTGAACACTGAAGCTTTCTTT CASRLRPGDLNTEAFF - TRBJ1-1 - TRBV5-1
TGTGCCAGTTCCCCCGGGACCAGTTATGGCGAGCAGTACTTC CASSPGTSYGEQYF - TRBJ2-7 few TRBV13
TGTGCCAGCAGCTCCCGCTACGGCAATGAGCAGTTCTTC CASSSRYGNEQFF - TRBJ2-1 - TRBV7-2
TGTGCCAGCCGTGGCCGAGGTGTGGCAGATACGCAGTATTTT CASRGRGVADTQYF - TRBJ2-3 few TRBV2
TGTGCCAGCAGCGCCGGACCTGACTACAATGAGCAGTTCTTC CASSAGPDYNEQFF - TRBJ2-1 few TRBV5-4
TGCGCCAGCAGCCTTGGACAGGGTTCCTACAATGAGCAGTTCTTC CASSLGQGSYNEQFF TRBD1 TRBJ2-1 few TRBV5-1
TGCGCCAGCAGCCGGGATGGGCAGGGACCCGGGGAGCTGTTTTTT CASSRDGQGPGELFF - TRBJ2-2 - TRBV4-1
TGTGCCAGCAGCTCTACCTGGGGGAGCACGCAGTATTTT CASSSTWGSTQYF - TRBJ2-3 many TRBV6-6
TGTGCCAGCAGTTTAGGAAATGGGCAGTTCTTC CASSLGNGQFF - TRBJ2-1 - TRBV27
TGCGCCAGCAGCCAAGATGTGGACAGGGTGACCGGAAACACCATATATTTT CASSQDVDRVTGNTIYF TRBD1 TRBJ1-3 many TRBV4-3
TGTGCCAGCAGTCAATCGCTAGCGACCAGCACAGATACGCAGTATTTT CASSQSLATSTDTQYF - TRBJ2-3 few TRBV2
TGTGCCAGCAGCGCCACGCCGGGACTAGCGGGAGGGAGGACCTACAATGAGCAGTTCTTC CASSATPGLAGGRTYNEQFF TRBD2 TRBJ2-1 few TRBV9
TGCAGCGTTGAGGCGCTCCTCCCCCTGGTTCGCGCGTTATACGAGCAGTACTTC CSVEALLPLVRALYEQYF - TRBJ2-7 few TRBV29-1
TGTGCCAGCAGCTCATCCGGGACTAGCGGGAGTAATGAGCAGTTCTTC CASSSSGTSGSNEQFF TRBD2 TRBJ2-1 many TRBV7-2
TGCGCCAGCAGCTTACTGGCGGGAGTGTCGGCAGATACGCAGTATTTT CASSLLAGVSADTQYF TRBD2 TRBJ2-3 - TRBV5-1
TGTGCCAGCAGCTTAGAACGTCAGGGAGAGACCCAGTACTTC CASSLERQGETQYF - TRBJ2-5 - TRBV7-2
TGTGCCAGCAGCCCATCCCAGGGATCCTACAATGAGCAGTTCTTC CASSPSQGSYNEQFF - TRBJ2-1 - TRBV7-2
TGCAGCGCTCATCAGGGTGCTGAGACCCAGTACTTC CSAHQGAETQYF - TRBJ2-5 few TRBV29-1
TGTGCCAGCATGGGCAGCAATGAGCAGTTCTTC CASMGSNEQFF - TRBJ2-1 - TRBV6-6
TGCGCCAGCAGCTTGGTGGGAGCGGTAGATACGCAGTATTTT CASSLVGAVDTQYF - TRBJ2-3 many TRBV5-1
TGCGCCAGCAGCCAAGATCGGCATGAGCAGTTCTTC CASSQDRHEQFF - TRBJ2-1 - TRBV4-3
TGTGCCAGCAGCCAAGGTGGGGCAGCTATGAACACTGAAGCTTTCTTT CASSQGGAAMNTEAFF - TRBJ1-1 few TRBV4-2
TGTGCCAGCAGCCACGCGAATGAGCAGTTCTTC CASSHANEQFF - TRBJ2-1 - TRBV4-2